The 9 T cell receptor beta chains listed next were all sequenced from one sample in a study of T cells after yellow fever vaccination. Via MiXCR, TCRdb re-called the 5' RACE reads, giving one row per CDR3 protein. The sample records about 500,000 distinct CDR3 sequences, about a sixth being singletons. Sequenced material: PBMCs, taken about 5 days after the first yellow fever vaccination. The receptors were sampled from a man younger than 35 who received the YFV17D yellow fever vaccine.

This clonotype was detected ten times or more. The J gene is TRBJ2-7, the V gene TRBV29-1; D is unresolved. Germline V gene data show CDR1 as SQVTM and CDR2 as ANQGSEA. The CDR3 spans 11 residues. Trimming left V 0 bases short and J 4 bases short, with 4 bases between. The CDR3 is CSVEEGYEQYV. DNA of the CDR3: TGCAGCGTTGAAGAAGGTTACGAGCAGTACGTC.

This clonotype came up a few times. This chain connects TRBV3-1 to TRBJ2-1, with TRBD2 identical over 7 bases. Germline CDR1 reads LGHDT; CDR2 reads YNNKEL (reference sequence). Trimming removed 1 base from V and 9 bases from J; junction bases left unmatched: 9. CDR3 length: 15 amino acids. CDR3 sequence: CASSQGTSSAFEQFF. DNA for the CDR3: TGTGCCAGCAGCCAAGGGACTAGTAGTGCGTTTGAGCAGTTCTTC.

The V and J genes are TRBV6-5 and TRBJ2-3; D remains unclear. The CDR3 totals 13 residues. CDR1 is MNHEY and CDR2 is SVGAGI in the germline V gene. V was pared by 4 bases and J by 2 bases, with 7 bases between. The CDR3 coding sequence is TGTGCCAGCAGTTCGATAAACACAGATACGCAGTATTTT. It is translated as CASSSINTDTQYF.

At least ten counts were recorded for this clonotype. The chain links TRBV6-2 or TRBV6-3 to TRBJ2-1, with 12 nucleotides matching TRBD1. Unmatched junction bases numbered 5, after V lost 0 bases and J lost 8 bases. The CDR3 covers 16 residues. Germline-derived CDR1 and CDR2 are MNHEY and SVGEGT. CDR3 sequence (DNA): TGTGCCAGCAGTTACTCGTGGGGACAGGGGGCCTATGAGCAGTTCTTC. This gives the protein CASSYSWGQGAYEQFF.

The chain carries TRBV5-6 and TRBJ1-2; 8 bases are shared with TRBD1. Unmatched junction bases numbered 6, after V lost 4 bases and J lost 1 base. The CDR3 loop spans 15 amino acids. CDR1 is SGHDT, CDR2 YYEEEE, per germline. This chain's CDR3 is CASSLWTGSNYGYTF. The DNA of the CDR3 is TGTGCCAGCAGCCTTTGGACAGGGAGTAACTATGGCTACACCTTC.

The chain uses TRBV28 and TRBJ1-6; D is uncertain. This CDR3 region has 14 residues. Looked up from germline, CDR1 is MDHEN and CDR2 is SYDVKM. Trimming pared 5 bases from V and 8 bases from J, leaving 13 bases between. CDR3 in amino acids: CASSPTTPYSPLHF. CDR3 nucleotide sequence: TGTGCCAGCAGTCCGACGACACCCTATTCACCCCTCCACTTT.

There are a few counts of this clonotype. The chain carries TRBV6-1 and TRBJ2-3, with D perhaps TRBD2 (5 bases). V was cut by 8 bases and J by 0 bases, with 18 bases left in between. This CDR3 spans 16 amino acids. CDR1 MNHNS and CDR2 SASEGT come from the germline V gene. CDR3 nucleotides: TGTGCCAGCCACGGCGGGCGGGTCTTGAGCACAGATACGCAGTATTTT. It yields the protein CASHGGRVLSTDTQYF.

The chain employs TRBV3-1 and TRBJ2-3; 12 bases fit TRBD2. Losses at the gene ends were 3 bases for V and 1 base for J; bases not matched to a gene: 11. This CDR3 region has 19 residues. Germline CDR1 reads LGHDT; CDR2 reads YNNKEL (reference sequence). The CDR3 region has the DNA TGTGCCAGCAGCCACACAGGACTAGCGGGGACATATCGCACAGATACGCAGTATTTT. The encoded protein is CASSHTGLAGTYRTDTQYF.

This clonotype occurred a few times. The V and J genes are TRBV5-1 and TRBJ1-2, with 9 nucleotides matching TRBD1. There are 13 residues in the CDR3. Germline assignment: CDR1 SGHRS and CDR2 YFSETQ. J lost 6 bases, V lost 5 bases, and 5 bases had no gene match. The CDR3 DNA reads TGCGCCAGCAGGGAGGGACAGGGTGATGGCTACACCTTC. Its translation: CASREGQGDGYTF. Together with reference TRBV5-1 and TRBJ1-2, the CDR3 gives the full variable domain: KAGVTQTPRYLIKTRGQQVTLSCSPISGHRSVSWYQQTPGQGLQFLFEYFSETQRNKGNFPGRFSGRQFSNSRSEMNVSTLELGDSALYLCASREGQGDGYTFGSGTRLTVV.